The 6 T cell receptor beta chains reported below all come from one sample, sequenced in a study of cytomegalovirus exposure and HLA in healthy donors. Primers: 60 Vbeta forward and 13 Jbeta reverse. Method: immunoSEQ multiplex PCR; TCRdb's copy keeps in-frame clones and lacks some. The sample shows about 120,000 clones, around 76% of them seen only once. The sample comprised PBMCs. The source is a male donor in good health and CMV-seronegative.

This clone was counted a single time. This chain connects TRBV5-6 to TRBJ2-7; TRBD1 might be the D (6 bases). The CDR3 consists of 17 residues. Germline V gives CDR1 SGHDT, CDR2 YYEEEE. Trimming removed 1 base at V and 0 bases at J, with 17 bases between. CDR3 protein: CASSLRGQGSGSYEQYF. The CDR3 nucleotides are TGTGCCAGCAGCTTGAGGGGTCAGGGGTCAGGCTCCTACGAGCAGTACTTC.

This clone has just a few counts. The rearrangement joins TRBV19 to TRBJ1-1; D might be TRBD1 (6 bases). Germline CDR1 reads LNHDA; CDR2 reads SQIVND (reference sequence). With 9 bases removed from V and 5 bases from J, the gap between germline ends came to 16 bases. There are 13 residues in the CDR3. The CDR3 protein is CASRDNLRTEAFF. The CDR3 DNA reads as TGTGCCAGCAGGGACAATCTTCGTACTGAAGCTTTCTTT.

This clone was recorded once. The chain combines TRBV7-2 with TRBJ1-5, with TRBD1 matching over 8 bases. Germline CDR1 is SGHTA and CDR2 is FQGNSA. Trimming at V came to 6 bases and at J to 4 bases, leaving 2 bases not matched to a gene. The CDR3 runs to 13 residues. The CDR3 DNA is TGTGCCAGCAGTCGGACAGGGAATCAGCCCCAGCATTTT. It specifies CASSRTGNQPQHF.

Points on this clone: Germline is not matched at one junction end, which may reflect a read error. The chain couples TRBV7-9 to TRBJ2-1; 9 positions agree with TRBD2. Germline CDR1 reads SEHNR; CDR2 reads FQNEAQ (reference sequence). The CDR3 sequence is 15 residues long. CDR3 sequence reads: CSSSLLGGRALEQFF. CDR3 bases: TGTTCCAGCAGCTTACTTGGCGGGAGGGCCCTTGAGCAGTTCTTC. Full variable domain (rest looked up from reference TRBV7-9 and TRBJ2-1): DTGVSQNPRHKITKRGQNVTFRCDPISEHNRLYWYRQTLGQGPEFLTYFQNEAQLEKSRLLSDRFSAERPKGSFSTLEIQRTEQGDSAMYLCSSSLLGGRALEQFFGPGTRLTVL.

This chain uses TRBV6-6 with TRBJ2-2; unclear D gene. Trimming shortened V by 6 bases and J by 1 base, and 3 bases separated the two germline ends. Germline CDR1 is MNHNY and CDR2 is SVGAGI (reference sequence). The CDR3 is 12 amino acids. The chain's CDR3 is CASSKNTGELFF. CDR3 sequence (DNA): TGTGCCAGCAGCAAGAACACCGGGGAGCTGTTTTTT.

The V and J genes are TRBV28 and TRBJ2-7, with D tentatively TRBD2 (5 bases). Germline V lookup: CDR1 MDHEN, CDR2 SYDVKM. Trimming removed 7 bases from V and 6 bases from J, with 13 bases in between. The CDR3 has 12 amino acids. CDR3 sequence: CASTVRGLEQYF. The CDR3 DNA follows: TGTGCCAGCACAGTCCGAGGGCTCGAGCAGTACTTC.